The next 29 T cell receptor beta chains were all read from a single sample in a study of liver allograft versus peripheral blood T cells (dated by TCRdb to about 2020). Turning to the overall study: In liver transplant recipients, the study looked at T cell receptor repertoires in the peripheral blood and set them against the repertoires found within the transplanted livers.

This sample was sequenced with an Illumina MiSeq. TCRdb's own reprocessing of the public reads used fastp at Q25 and MiXCR and kept productive beta chains. Duplicate CDR3 protein sequences are folded into a single record with the most common DNA and genes. The sample includes about 10,000 distinct CDR3 sequences, with around 21% observed a single time. 5.4% of the sample comes from the top ten. The receptors derive from a human patient who had a liver transplant. After a transplant, some T cells may be the graft donor's own cells.

By share, this clonotype counts as medium-sized. This chain connects TRBV18 to TRBJ1-1, with 7 nucleotides matching TRBD1. The CDR3 sequence is 15 residues long. The germline V gene encodes CDR1 KGHSH and CDR2 LQKENI. With V trimmed by 5 bases and J by 1 base, 7 bases remained unmatched. The CDR3: CASSAGQLPNTEAFF. CDR3 bases: TGTGCCAGCTCAGCGGGACAGCTCCCGAACACTGAAGCTTTCTTT.

For the CDR3, the DNA is TGTGCCAGCAGCTTAAGCAATTCACCCCTCCACTTT. Translation gives CASSLSNSPLHF. The V and J genes are TRBV7-9 and TRBJ1-6; no reliable D call. Trimming cost V 2 bases and J 7 bases, with 3 bases left between them. CDR1 and CDR2 (germline): SEHNR, FQNEAQ (reference sequence). The CDR3 extends over 12 amino acids. Supplemented by reference TRBV7-9 and TRBJ1-6, the full variable domain reads DTGVSQNPRHKITKRGQNVTFRCDPISEHNRLYWYRQTLGQGPEFLTYFQNEAQLEKSRLLSDRFSAERPKGSFSTLEIQRTEQGDSAMYLCASSLSNSPLHFGNGTRLTVT.

This chain connects TRBV9 to TRBJ1-2, with a possible D match to TRBD1 (6 bases). The germline gives CDR1 SGDLS, CDR2 YYNGEE. Trimming removed 0 bases at V and 8 bases at J, with 11 bases between. This CDR3 comprises 13 residues. CDR3 nucleotide sequence: TGTGCCAGCAGCGTAGAGGGGGGATTGGGCTACACCTTC. This sequence encodes CASSVEGGLGYTF.

This clonotype occurred many times. The V call is TRBV6-5, the J call TRBJ1-1; D gene ambiguous. V was trimmed by 0 bases and J by 1 base, leaving 6 bases between them. This CDR3 has 14 amino acids. Germline V gene lookup returns CDR1 MNHEY and CDR2 SVGAGI. The CDR3 region is CASSYSGRNTEAFF. CDR3 DNA: TGTGCCAGCAGTTACTCGGGAAGGAACACTGAAGCTTTCTTT.

As for this clonotype: This sequence may be a read error, since a much larger clone differs from it by one base. The V gene is TRBV7-3, the J gene TRBJ1-1; maybe TRBD1 (6 bases). The CDR3 consists of 15 residues. V gave up 7 bases and J gave up 1 base, with 16 bases separating them. Germline loops: CDR1 SGHTA, CDR2 FQGTGA. CDR3 sequence reads: CASTLHPRGNTEAFF. The CDR3 DNA follows: TGTGCCAGCACCCTCCATCCCAGGGGGAACACTGAAGCTTTCTTT.

Turning to this clonotype: A much larger clone differs by one base, so this may be a read error. This chain uses TRBV6-5 with TRBJ1-5; 7 bases agree with TRBD1. CDR1 and CDR2 from the germline V gene are MNHEY and SVGAGI. The CDR3 runs to 15 residues. The CDR3 DNA reads TGTGTCAGCAGTGCGCTGACAGGGACGAGTCAGCCCCAGCATTTT. Translating gives CVSSALTGTSQPQHF.

This chain uses TRBV7-3 with TRBJ2-3; D remains unclear. The germline V gene encodes CDR1 SGHTA and CDR2 FQGTGA. Trimming left V 1 base short and J 5 bases short, with 7 bases between. The CDR3 covers 13 residues. CDR3 in amino acids: CASSLRERDTQYF. The CDR3 nucleotides read TGTGCCAGCAGCTTAAGAGAGCGAGATACGCAGTATTTT.

The V call is TRBV20-1, the J call TRBJ2-3, with D maybe TRBD1 (5 bases). Germline CDR1 is DFQATT and CDR2 is SNEGSKA (reference sequence). The CDR3 runs to 11 residues. For the CDR3, the DNA is TGCAGCAAAGACAGAGAAGATACGCAGTATTTT. Encoded protein: CSKDREDTQYF.

The J gene is TRBJ1-6, the V gene TRBV20-1; perhaps TRBD1 as D (6 bases). V was shortened by 3 bases and J by 7 bases, with 16 bases between the two germline ends. Looked up from germline, CDR1 is DFQATT and CDR2 is SNEGSKA (reference sequence). The CDR3 is 15 amino acids. The DNA for the CDR3 is TGCAGTGCTAGTAAGGGGGGCGCCGACAATTCACCCCTCCACTTT. Encoded protein: CSASKGGADNSPLHF.

The chain carries TRBV20-1 and TRBJ1-2; 8 bases fit TRBD1. Germline-derived CDR1 and CDR2 are DFQATT and SNEGSKA (reference sequence). CDR3 length: 14 residues. V lost 6 bases to trimming and J lost 4 bases; unmatched junction nucleotides: 10. The DNA for the CDR3 is TGCAGTGCCGCCTTGGACAGGGATGGCTATGGCTACACCTTC. Amino acid sequence: CSAALDRDGYGYTF.

V and J are TRBV6-2 or TRBV6-3 and TRBJ1-2; 12 bases align to TRBD1. V lost 5 bases to trimming and J lost 4 bases; unmatched junction nucleotides: 11. This CDR3 is 17 amino acids long. Per the germline V gene, CDR1 is MNHEY and CDR2 is SVGEGT. Here the CDR3 reads CASSPSGTGGAIYGYTF. CDR3 bases: TGTGCCAGCAGTCCTTCGGGGACAGGGGGCGCGATCTATGGCTACACCTTC.

This clonotype is termed medium-sized (0.01 to 0.1%). The J gene is TRBJ2-5, the V gene TRBV7-9, with TRBD1 identical over 11 bases. This CDR3 is built from 15 residues. CDR1 is SEHNR and CDR2 is FQNEAQ in the germline V gene (reference sequence). Trimming took 6 bases from V and 4 from J; bases not matched to a gene: 7. CDR3 nucleotide sequence: TGTGCCAGCAGGGACAGGGGGCTAGCGGGAGAGACCCAGTACTTC. Residues: CASRDRGLAGETQYF.

At least ten counts were recorded for this clonotype. The chain links TRBV6-2 or TRBV6-3 to TRBJ1-5; D remains ambiguous. V shed 6 bases and J shed 0 bases, with 3 bases lying between them. The germline V gene has CDR1 MNHEY and CDR2 SVGEGT. The CDR3 loop spans 12 amino acids. This CDR3 reads CASRNSNQPQHF. The CDR3 region has the DNA TGTGCCAGCAGGAATAGCAATCAGCCCCAGCATTTT.

This clonotype has a handful of counts. The chain recombines TRBV30 with TRBJ1-2, with D hard to call. V shed 3 bases and J shed 8 bases, with 13 bases lying between them. CDR1 GTSNPN and CDR2 SVGIG come from the germline V gene (reference sequence). The CDR3 is 12 residues long. CDR3 bases: TGTGCCTGGAGATTATCCTCTTGGGGCTACACCTTC. Encoded protein: CAWRLSSWGYTF. Complete variable domain (other parts from reference TRBV30 and TRBJ1-2): SQTIHQWPATLVQPVGSPLSLECTVEGTSNPNLYWYRQAAGRGLQLLFYSVGIGQISSEVPQNLSASRPQDRQFILSSKKLLLSDSGFYLCAWRLSSWGYTFGSGTRLTVV.

This clonotype showed up many times. The chain is built from TRBV28 and TRBJ2-7; tentative D call: TRBD2 (5 bases). The CDR3 loop spans 12 amino acids. The germline gives CDR1 MDHEN, CDR2 SYDVKM. Trimming pared 4 bases from V and 13 bases from J, leaving 17 bases between. CDR3 sequence: CASSSLGRVYYF. The CDR3 region has the DNA TGTGCCAGCAGTTCCCTGGGGAGAGTTTACTACTTC.

This clonotype came up a few times. The chain combines TRBV19 with TRBJ1-2, with TRBD1 as a possible D gene (6 bases). Deletions cut 3 bases from V and 9 bases from J, with 23 bases between. Germline loops: CDR1 LNHDA, CDR2 SQIVND (reference sequence). This CDR3 comprises 16 residues. CDR3 region: CASSIPVGGTGRSYTF. In nucleotides, the CDR3 is TGTGCCAGTAGTATTCCTGTGGGGGGCACCGGTCGAAGCTACACCTTC.

The chain has TRBV5-4 and TRBJ2-5; the match to TRBD1 covers 7 bases. V was clipped by 4 bases and J by 1 base; unmatched bases: 4. CDR1 is SGHNT and CDR2 is YYREEE in the germline V gene (reference sequence). CDR3 length: 14 amino acids. CDR3 nucleotides: TGTGCCAGCAGCCTGGGACAGCTCCAAGAGACCCAGTACTTC. This sequence encodes CASSLGQLQETQYF. The whole variable domain, remainder taken from reference TRBV5-4 and TRBJ2-5, is ETGVTQSPTHLIKTRGQQVTLRCSSQSGHNTVSWYQQALGQGPQFIFQYYREEENGRGNFPPRFSGLQFPNYSSELNVNALELDDSALYLCASSLGQLQETQYFGPGTRLLVL.

Judged by abundance, this clonotype is medium-sized. The chain couples TRBV19 to TRBJ1-1; D is unresolved. CDR1 and CDR2 from the germline V gene are LNHDA and SQIVND (reference sequence). The V and J ends lost 2 bases and 3 bases respectively, with 10 bases between them. The CDR3 is 14 residues long. CDR3 protein: CASSIRVRDTEAFF. DNA for the CDR3: TGTGCCAGTAGTATAAGGGTAAGGGACACTGAAGCTTTCTTT.

The chain carries TRBV20-1 and TRBJ2-3; the match to TRBD1 covers 7 bases. The CDR3 totals 15 residues. Germline V gene lookup returns CDR1 DFQATT and CDR2 SNEGSKA (reference sequence). J was trimmed by 0 bases and V by 5 bases; bases with no gene match: 8. CDR3 coding DNA: TGCAGTGCTCGCCGGGGACAGTTGAGCACAGATACGCAGTATTTT. The encoded protein is CSARRGQLSTDTQYF.

The table lists this clonotype with many counts. This chain uses TRBV6-5 with TRBJ2-7; D is perhaps TRBD1 (5 bases). The CDR3 has 14 amino acids. Germline V lookup: CDR1 MNHEY, CDR2 SVGAGI. Trimming removed 6 bases at V and 4 bases at J, with 16 bases between. The CDR3 protein is CASSYRRAQYEQYF. The CDR3 DNA is TGTGCCAGCAGCTACCGCAGGGCGCAATACGAGCAGTACTTC.

By its share, this clonotype is medium-sized (0.01 to 0.1%). J is TRBJ1-1 and V is TRBV6-2 or TRBV6-3, with TRBD1 matching 9 bases. Looked up from germline, CDR1 is MNHEY and CDR2 is SVGEGT. This CDR3 region has 14 residues. Trimming removed 0 bases from V and 10 bases from J; junction bases left unmatched: 6. CDR3 sequence reads: CASSYSSQGAAAFF. The CDR3 DNA is TGTGCCAGCAGTTACTCGTCACAGGGGGCTGCAGCTTTCTTT.

This clonotype was seen only a few times. The chain carries TRBV10-3 and TRBJ2-7, with TRBD1 matching 8 bases. The germline CDR1 and CDR2 sequences are ENHRY and SYGVKD. CDR3 length: 16 amino acids. J lost 2 bases, V lost 7 bases, and 13 bases had no gene match. The CDR3 sequence is CAITLDQGASTYEQYF. CDR3 coding DNA: TGTGCCATCACCCTCGACCAGGGGGCAAGCACCTACGAGCAGTACTTC.

By share of the sample, this clonotype is medium-sized. The chain has TRBV6-2 or TRBV6-3 and TRBJ2-7; 7 bases map to TRBD2. V lost 0 bases, J lost 6 bases, and 5 bases stayed unmatched. CDR1 MNHEY and CDR2 SVGEGT come from the germline V gene. The CDR3 consists of 14 residues. CDR3 in amino acids: CASSYSWEGREQYF. The CDR3 DNA reads as TGTGCCAGCAGTTACTCGTGGGAGGGCCGCGAGCAGTACTTC.

The V gene is TRBV6-5, the J gene TRBJ2-5; 11 nucleotides line up with TRBD2. V was pared by 4 bases and J by 7 bases, with 8 bases of the junction left unmatched. Germline lookup yields CDR1 MNHEY and CDR2 SVGAGI. The length of the CDR3 is 15 residues. The DNA for the CDR3 is TGTGCCAGCAGTTCCCCAACTAGCGGGGGAGGGACCCAGTACTTC. Amino acids: CASSSPTSGGGTQYF.

The chain joins TRBV6-1 to TRBJ2-7, with 10 bases identical to TRBD1. Trimming took 3 bases from V and 2 from J; bases not matched to a gene: 7. The CDR3 runs 16 residues. Per the germline V gene, CDR1 is MNHNS and CDR2 is SASEGT. The CDR3 DNA sequence: TGTGCCAGCAGTGACGGCGGGGGACAGGGGACCTACGAGCAGTACTTC. As protein: CASSDGGGQGTYEQYF.

By share, this clonotype counts as medium-sized. The CDR3 loop is CASSLTLQGVSYNSPLHF. The CDR3 nucleotides are TGTGCCAGCAGTCTAACGTTACAGGGTGTCTCCTATAATTCACCCCTCCACTTT. This chain uses TRBV27 with TRBJ1-6; possibly TRBD1 for D (6 bases). Germline V gene sequence: CDR1 MNHEY, CDR2 SMNVEV (reference sequence). This CDR3 is 18 amino acids long. V was clipped by 5 bases and J by 0 bases, with 17 bases between them.

This clonotype has only a few counts. This rearrangement joins TRBV5-1 to TRBJ2-5; tentatively, D is TRBD2 (6 bases). CDR1 is SGHRS, CDR2 YFSETQ, per germline. V dropped 0 bases and J dropped 4 bases, with 7 bases sitting between them. The CDR3 sequence is 13 residues long. The CDR3 DNA follows: TGCGCCAGCAGCTTGGACGGGGGAGAGACCCAGTACTTC. It specifies CASSLDGGETQYF. The entire variable domain, with the rest obtained from reference TRBV5-1 and TRBJ2-5, is as follows: KAGVTQTPRYLIKTRGQQVTLSCSPISGHRSVSWYQQTPGQGLQFLFEYFSETQRNKGNFPGRFSGRQFSNSRSEMNVSTLELGDSALYLCASSLDGGETQYFGPGTRLLVL.

The chain combines TRBV6-1 with TRBJ1-5, with TRBD1 as a possible D gene (5 bases). V shed 0 bases and J shed 3 bases, with 6 bases lying between them. Per germline, CDR1 MNHNS and CDR2 SASEGT. The CDR3 length is 14 residues. The CDR3 here is CASSEATDNQPQHF. The CDR3 DNA follows: TGTGCCAGCAGTGAAGCGACAGACAATCAGCCCCAGCATTTT.

CDR3 sequence reads: CASSFLSGGQETQYF. The CDR3 DNA reads TGTGCCAGCAGCTTTCTAAGCGGGGGACAAGAGACCCAGTACTTC. The V call is TRBV5-6, the J call TRBJ2-5; 8 bases are a match to TRBD2. Germline values: CDR1 SGHDT, CDR2 YYEEEE. The CDR3 sequence is 15 residues long. V was pared by 2 bases and J by 2 bases, with 5 bases of the junction left unmatched. Full variable domain (missing parts from reference TRBV5-6 and TRBJ2-5): DAGVTQSPTHLIKTRGQQVTLRCSPKSGHDTVSWYQQALGQGPQFIFQYYEEEERQRGNFPDRFSGHQFPNYSSELNVNALLLGDSALYLCASSFLSGGQETQYFGPGTRLLVL.